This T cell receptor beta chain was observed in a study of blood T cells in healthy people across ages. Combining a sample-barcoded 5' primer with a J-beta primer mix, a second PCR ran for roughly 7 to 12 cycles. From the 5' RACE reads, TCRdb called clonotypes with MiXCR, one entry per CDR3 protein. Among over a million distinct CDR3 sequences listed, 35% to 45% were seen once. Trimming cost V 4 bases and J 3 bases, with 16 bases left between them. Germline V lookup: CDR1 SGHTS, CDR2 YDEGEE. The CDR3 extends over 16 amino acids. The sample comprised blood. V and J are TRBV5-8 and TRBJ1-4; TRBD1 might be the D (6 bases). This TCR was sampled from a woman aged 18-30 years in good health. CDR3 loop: CASSPRRGAPNEKLFF. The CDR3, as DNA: TGTGCCAGCAGCCCACGGAGGGGGGCCCCTAATGAAAAACTGTTTTTT.